This record concerns one T cell receptor beta chain sequence. The sample belongs to a study of control samples from healthy donors and cancer patients. The CDR3 is 12 residues long. In germline, CDR1 is SGHRS, CDR2 YFSETQ. Trimming removed 5 bases from V and 1 base from J, with 7 bases in between. The data were produced by immunoSEQ multiplex PCR, yet TCRdb's version contains in-frame clones alone and is incomplete. The table records approximately 60,000 clones, approximately 90% of them present only once. The rearrangement links TRBV5-1 to TRBJ2-7, with no clear D. What was sequenced was PBMCs. This sequence was found in a woman aged 50 to 60 with colorectal cancer. The CDR3 DNA reads TGCGCCAGCAGGGCCTCATCCTACGAGCAGTACTTC. Translated, it gives CASRASSYEQYF.